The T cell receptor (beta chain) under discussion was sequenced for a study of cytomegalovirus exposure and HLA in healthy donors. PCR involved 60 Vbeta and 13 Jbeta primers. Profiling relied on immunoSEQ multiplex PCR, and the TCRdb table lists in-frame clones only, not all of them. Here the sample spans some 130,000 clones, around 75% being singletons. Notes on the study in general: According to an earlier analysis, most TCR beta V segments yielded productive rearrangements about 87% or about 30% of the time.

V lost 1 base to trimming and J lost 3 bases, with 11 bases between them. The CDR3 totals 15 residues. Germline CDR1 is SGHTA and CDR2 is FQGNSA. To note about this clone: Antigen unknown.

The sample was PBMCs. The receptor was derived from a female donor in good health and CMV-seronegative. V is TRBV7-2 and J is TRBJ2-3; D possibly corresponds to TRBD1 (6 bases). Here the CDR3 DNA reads TGTGCCAGCAGCTTAGTACAGGGTCGGACAGATACGCAGTATTTT. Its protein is CASSLVQGRTDTQYF.